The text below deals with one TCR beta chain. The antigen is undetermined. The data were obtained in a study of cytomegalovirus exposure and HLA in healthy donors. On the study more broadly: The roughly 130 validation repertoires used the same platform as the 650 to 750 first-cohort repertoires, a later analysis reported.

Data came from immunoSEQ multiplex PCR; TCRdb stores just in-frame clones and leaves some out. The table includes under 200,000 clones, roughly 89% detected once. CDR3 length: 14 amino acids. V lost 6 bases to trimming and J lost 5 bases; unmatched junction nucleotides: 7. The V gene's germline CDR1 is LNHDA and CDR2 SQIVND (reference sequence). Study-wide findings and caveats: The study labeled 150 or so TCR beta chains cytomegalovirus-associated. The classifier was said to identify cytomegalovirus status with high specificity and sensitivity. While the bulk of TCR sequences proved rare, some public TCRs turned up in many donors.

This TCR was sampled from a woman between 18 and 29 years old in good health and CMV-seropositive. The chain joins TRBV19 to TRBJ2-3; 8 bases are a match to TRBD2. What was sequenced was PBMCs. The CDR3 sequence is CASSGRAGEDTQYF. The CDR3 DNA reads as TGTGCCAGTAGCGGGAGGGCTGGGGAAGATACGCAGTATTTT. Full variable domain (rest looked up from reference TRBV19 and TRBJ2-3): DGGITQSPKYLFRKEGQNVTLSCEQNLNHDAMYWYRQDPGQGLRLIYYSQIVNDFQKGDIAEGYSVSREKKESFPLTVTSAQKNPTAFYLCASSGRAGEDTQYFGPGTRLTVL.